These 29 T cell receptor beta chains were sequenced from one sample in a study of T-cell reconstitution after alpha-beta-depleted transplantation in children. This sample's TCRbeta library carried unique molecular identifier barcodes. TCRdb re-called the PCR reads through MiXCR, storing one row per CDR3 protein. The sample yields roughly 200,000 distinct CDR3 sequences, roughly a tenth seen once. The sequencing here drew on PBMCs from the stem cell graft donor, taken from the stem cell graft. The receptors come from a human donor who donated a stem cell graft to a child with acute lymphoblastic leukemia.

This clonotype was counted between two and nine times. The chain uses TRBV29-1 and TRBJ1-1; D remains unclear. The CDR3 sequence is 10 residues long. V gave up 7 bases and J gave up 3 bases, with 6 bases separating them. Germline V CDR1 and CDR2: SQVTM, ANQGSEA. CDR3 residues: CSARDTEAFF. In nucleotides, the CDR3 is TGCAGCGCCCGGGACACTGAAGCTTTCTTT.

This chain joins TRBV12-3 or TRBV12-4 and TRBJ1-6; weak D call: TRBD1 (6 bases). Trimming shortened V by 3 bases and J by 9 bases, and 15 bases separated the two germline ends. The CDR3 runs 15 residues. The CDR3 loop reads CASSFDRRGSSPLHF. DNA of the CDR3: TGTGCCAGCAGTTTTGACAGGCGTGGGAGTTCACCCCTCCACTTT.

This chain links TRBV12-3 or TRBV12-4 with TRBJ2-7, with a tentative D call TRBD1 (5 bases). The V end was cut by 5 bases, the J end by 5 bases, with 16 bases between. CDR3 length: 14 amino acids. CDR3 DNA sequence: TGTGCCAGCAGTCGCCGACAGTTTCAGGACGAGCAGTACTTC. Translated, it gives CASSRRQFQDEQYF.

This rearrangement joins TRBV6-9 to TRBJ1-3, with D uncertain. Trimming stripped 2 bases from V and 8 bases from J, with 13 bases between. CDR3 length equals 14 residues. CDR1 is MNHGY, CDR2 SVAAGI, per germline. CDR3 nucleotides: TGTGCCAGCAGTTATGGCTCGCTATCGGACACCATATATTTT. Translated, it gives CASSYGSLSDTIYF.

The chain is built from TRBV5-1 and TRBJ2-5; a weak D match, TRBD2 (6 bases). From germline, CDR1 is SGHRS and CDR2 YFSETQ. Trimming stripped 0 bases from V and 1 base from J, with 22 bases between. CDR3 length: 19 amino acids. The CDR3 sequence: CASSLAGSGGYLSQETQYF. The DNA for the CDR3 is TGCGCCAGCAGCTTGGCGGGCTCCGGGGGATACTTAAGCCAAGAGACCCAGTACTTC.

This clonotype occurred a few times. For the CDR3, the DNA is TGTGCCAGCAGCCAAGACCTAATAGTCCAAGAGACCCAGTACTTC. Translation: CASSQDLIVQETQYF. V usage is TRBV3-1 and J usage is TRBJ2-5; D not resolved. V lost 0 bases to trimming and J lost 1 base, with 9 bases between them. The CDR3 consists of 15 residues. Germline V CDR1 and CDR2: LGHDT, YNNKEL (reference sequence).

The chain is built from TRBV5-1 and TRBJ1-1; D unclear. The CDR3 has 15 amino acids. CDR1 and CDR2 from the germline V gene are SGHRS and YFSETQ. V was clipped by 0 bases and J by 0 bases, with 9 bases between them. The CDR3 nucleotides read TGCGCCAGCAGCTTGGTCCCTCTAATGAACACTGAAGCTTTCTTT. Translated: CASSLVPLMNTEAFF.

This clonotype has at least ten counts. This chain connects TRBV12-3 or TRBV12-4 to TRBJ1-2; perhaps TRBD1 as D (5 bases). V was cut by 6 bases and J by 6 bases, with 11 bases left in between. This CDR3 has 12 amino acids. The CDR3 loop reads CASRIGGDGYTF. In DNA form, the CDR3 reads TGTGCCAGCAGGATTGGGGGAGATGGCTACACCTTC.

This chain links TRBV4-1 with TRBJ2-1; the match to TRBD2 covers 7 bases. Germline V gene data show CDR1 as MGHRA and CDR2 as YSYEKL. The V segment lost 0 bases and the J segment 1 base; nucleotides outside the gene matches: 3. The CDR3 sequence is 16 residues long. In nucleotides, the CDR3 is TGCGCCAGCAGCCAAGAGCAGGGAGGGTCCTACAATGAGCAGTTCTTC. Amino acids: CASSQEQGGSYNEQFF.

This clonotype has at least ten counts. The chain combines TRBV5-1 with TRBJ2-7; 9 bases are a match to TRBD1. The CDR3 runs to 15 residues. The germline gives CDR1 SGHRS, CDR2 YFSETQ. With 4 bases clipped from V and 2 bases from J, the junction kept 7 bases outside the gene matches. CDR3 amino acids: CASSRSRTGAYEQYF. The CDR3, as DNA: TGCGCCAGCAGCCGATCCCGGACAGGGGCCTACGAGCAGTACTTC.

The rearrangement joins TRBV5-1 to TRBJ1-2; D ambiguous. The germline V and J ends were trimmed by 1 base and 4 bases, with 11 bases remaining between them. The CDR3 is made up of 14 amino acids. From germline, CDR1 is SGHRS and CDR2 YFSETQ. The CDR3 here is CASSLSRQVYGYTF. CDR3 nucleotides: TGCGCCAGCAGCTTGTCTCGGCAGGTCTATGGCTACACCTTC. Full variable domain (rest looked up from reference TRBV5-1 and TRBJ1-2): KAGVTQTPRYLIKTRGQQVTLSCSPISGHRSVSWYQQTPGQGLQFLFEYFSETQRNKGNFPGRFSGRQFSNSRSEMNVSTLELGDSALYLCASSLSRQVYGYTFGSGTRLTVV.

In its sample, this clonotype was seen many times. V is TRBV27 and J is TRBJ1-1; a possible D gene is TRBD1 (6 bases). V dropped 7 bases and J dropped 3 bases, with 21 bases sitting between them. Germline V gene data show CDR1 as MNHEY and CDR2 as SMNVEV (reference sequence). CDR3 length: 16 residues. CDR3 residues: CASIKNGWRGDTEAFF. In nucleotides, the CDR3 is TGTGCCAGCATCAAAAACGGTTGGAGGGGGGACACTGAAGCTTTCTTT.

This clonotype was seen more than once but under ten times. The gene calls are TRBV24-1 and TRBJ1-2, with a tentative D call TRBD1 (5 bases). The CDR3 covers 12 residues. Trimming removed 3 bases from V and 5 bases from J, with 6 bases in between. Germline V gene sequence: CDR1 KGHDR, CDR2 SFDVKD. The chain's CDR3 is CATSDGGYGYTF. CDR3 coding DNA: TGTGCCACCAGTGATGGGGGTTATGGCTACACCTTC.

In this sample, this clonotype turned up a few times. The J gene is TRBJ2-7, the V gene TRBV21-1. TRBV21-1 is tagged as a pseudogene. The length of the CDR3 is 13 residues. For the CDR3, the DNA is TGTGCCAGCAGCAAAGTTATCCGTTACGAGCAGTACTTC. As protein: CASSKVIRYEQYF.

This clonotype was seen more than once but under ten times. The rearrangement joins TRBV7-2 to TRBJ2-1; 12 nucleotides agree with TRBD2. The CDR3 runs to 16 residues. The trim removed 0 bases at V and 10 bases at J, leaving 7 bases unmatched. Germline V gene lookup returns CDR1 SGHTA and CDR2 FQGNSA. The chain's CDR3 is CASSLAETSGGREQFF. CDR3 bases: TGTGCCAGCAGCTTAGCCGAGACTAGCGGGGGACGGGAGCAGTTCTTC.

Regarding this clonotype: A much more abundant neighbour one base away suggests this may be a read error. The chain uses TRBV18 and TRBJ1-1; no clear D gene. Germline V gene data show CDR1 as KGHSH and CDR2 as LQKENI. CDR3 length: 14 residues. Here the CDR3 reads CAISPKPSNTEAFF. The CDR3 coding sequence is TGTGCCATCTCACCAAAACCGTCGAACACTGAAGCTTTCTTT. Combining the CDR3 with reference TRBV18 and TRBJ1-1 gives the whole variable domain NAGVMQNPRHLVRRRGQEARLRCSPMKGHSHVYWYRQLPEEGLKFMVYLQKENIIDESGMPKERFSAEFPKEGPSILRIQQVVRGDSAAYFCAISPKPSNTEAFFGQGTRLTVV.

This clonotype was seen a handful of times. The rearrangement links TRBV5-4 to TRBJ1-2, with 7 positions matching TRBD1. V gave up 0 bases and J gave up 6 bases; unmatched junction bases: 2. The CDR3 is 13 residues long. Germline CDR1 reads SGHNT; CDR2 reads YYREEE (reference sequence). The DNA for the CDR3 is TGTGCCAGCAGCTTGGGCGGACAGGATGGCTACACCTTC. It translates to CASSLGGQDGYTF.

Only a few counts were recorded for this clonotype. V is TRBV7-2 and J is TRBJ1-2; D is uncertain. This CDR3 contains 13 residues. Trimming took 5 bases from V and 6 from J, leaving 13 bases between them. The germline V gene has CDR1 SGHTA and CDR2 FQGNSA. The chain's CDR3 is CASSPRGRDGYTF. The CDR3 DNA sequence: TGTGCCAGCAGCCCTCGAGGGCGGGATGGCTACACCTTC.

The sample holds many counts of this clonotype. The chain uses TRBV7-2 and TRBJ2-7, with D maybe TRBD2 (7 bases). The V and J ends lost 5 bases and 9 bases respectively, with 23 bases between them. Looked up from germline, CDR1 is SGHTA and CDR2 is FQGNSA. The CDR3 is 15 residues long. This CDR3 is CASSLWGGAALWQYF. CDR3 sequence (DNA): TGTGCCAGCAGCCTGTGGGGGGGGGCGGCACTGTGGCAGTACTTC. Drawing the rest from reference TRBV7-2 and TRBJ2-7, the complete variable domain is GAGVSQSPSNKVTEKGKDVELRCDPISGHTALYWYRQSLGQGLEFLIYFQGNSAPDKSGLPSDRFSAERTGGSVSTLTIQRTQQEDSAVYLCASSLWGGAALWQYFGPGTRLTVT.

The table lists this clonotype with a few counts. V usage is TRBV5-1 and J usage is TRBJ2-5, with 7 bases lining up with TRBD2. V was clipped by 4 bases and J by 1 base; unmatched bases: 7. The length of the CDR3 is 15 residues. The V gene's germline CDR1 is SGHRS and CDR2 YFSETQ. This CDR3 reads CASSRGRGGQETQYF. The CDR3 DNA reads as TGCGCCAGCAGCCGGGGGAGGGGCGGCCAAGAGACCCAGTACTTC. The full variable domain, its missing parts supplied by reference TRBV5-1 and TRBJ2-5, is KAGVTQTPRYLIKTRGQQVTLSCSPISGHRSVSWYQQTPGQGLQFLFEYFSETQRNKGNFPGRFSGRQFSNSRSEMNVSTLELGDSALYLCASSRGRGGQETQYFGPGTRLLVL.

J is TRBJ1-5 and V is TRBV7-2, with 8 bases identical to TRBD1. The length of the CDR3 is 17 residues. V gave up 5 bases and J gave up 0 bases; unmatched junction bases: 9. CDR1 and CDR2 (germline): SGHTA, FQGNSA. The CDR3: CASSRLGTGHSNQPQHF. As DNA, the CDR3 is TGTGCCAGCAGCAGACTAGGGACAGGACATAGCAATCAGCCCCAGCATTTT.

This clonotype was detected many times. The rearrangement joins TRBV10-3 to TRBJ2-2; possible D gene TRBD1, 7 bases. The V end lost 5 bases, the J end lost 10 bases, and 14 bases lay between the germline ends. This CDR3 comprises 13 residues. The germline CDR1 and CDR2 sequences are ENHRY and SYGVKD. This chain's CDR3 is CAISTQGGAELFF. The CDR3 DNA reads TGTGCCATCAGTACCCAGGGGGGCGCGGAGCTGTTTTTT.

The chain carries TRBV6-1 and TRBJ1-2; 7 bases map to TRBD1. Germline loops: CDR1 MNHNS, CDR2 SASEGT. The CDR3 loop spans 16 amino acids. V shed 6 bases, J shed 6 bases, and the junction held 16 bases outside the gene matches. The CDR3, as DNA: TGTGCCAGCAGCCCAAGACAGGGATTGCTTACGGATGGCTACACCTTC. Translating gives CASSPRQGLLTDGYTF.

The rearrangement uses TRBV10-3 and TRBJ2-2, with TRBD1 identical over 7 bases. Trimming took 10 bases from V and 3 from J; bases not matched to a gene: 14. CDR1 ENHRY and CDR2 SYGVKD come from the germline V gene. The CDR3 totals 16 residues. For the CDR3, the DNA is TGTGCCACAGGACGGATGAGGGGGCAGGACACCGGGGAGCTGTTTTTT. Translating it yields CATGRMRGQDTGELFF.

The chain recombines TRBV5-6 with TRBJ2-2; a weak D match, TRBD2 (7 bases). Per germline, CDR1 SGHDT and CDR2 YYEEEE. The V gene lost 7 bases and the J gene lost 4 bases, with 17 bases spanning the gap. This CDR3 is 15 amino acids long. CDR3 nucleotides: TGTGCCAGCCGCTGGGGGGGCGCATCCACCGGGGAGCTGTTTTTT. Amino acid sequence: CASRWGGASTGELFF.

The chain uses TRBV7-9 and TRBJ1-1; D possibly corresponds to TRBD1 (6 bases). The V end lost 5 bases, the J end lost 0 bases, and 19 bases lay between the germline ends. Germline V gene sequence: CDR1 SEHNR, CDR2 FQNEAQ (reference sequence). The CDR3 loop spans 17 amino acids. CDR3 in DNA: TGTGCCAGCAGCCCTCAAGGGGGGGGAATAATGAACACTGAAGCTTTCTTT. Protein: CASSPQGGGIMNTEAFF.

This chain's CDR3 is CASSLGSGGLLPGEKLFF. The CDR3 DNA sequence: TGTGCCAGCAGCCTGGGGTCGGGGGGTCTTCTGCCCGGTGAAAAACTGTTTTTT. This chain uses TRBV12-3 or TRBV12-4 with TRBJ1-4, with D maybe TRBD1 (5 bases). There are 18 residues in the CDR3. With 6 bases removed from V and 7 bases from J, the gap between germline ends came to 27 bases.

This clonotype was seen many times. V usage is TRBV5-1 and J usage is TRBJ2-2; D is unclear. The germline CDR1 and CDR2 sequences are SGHRS and YFSETQ. V dropped 5 bases and J dropped 6 bases, with 5 bases sitting between them. CDR3 length: 11 amino acids. CDR3 sequence (DNA): TGCGCCAGCAGGATGTCCGGGGAGCTGTTTTTT. It encodes CASRMSGELFF.

The chain joins TRBV15 to TRBJ2-5; 8 bases fit TRBD2. The CDR3 sequence is 22 residues long. V was pared by 0 bases and J by 4 bases, with 25 bases of the junction left unmatched. CDR1 and CDR2 from the germline V gene are LNHNV and YYDKDF (reference sequence). CDR3 DNA sequence: TGTGCCACCAGCAGAGACCTAACAACCCAGAGGATTGGGCGGGGGGCATCAGAGACCCAGTACTTC. It encodes CATSRDLTTQRIGRGASETQYF.